A single sample is the source of the 21 T cell receptor beta chains below, sequenced in a study of shared clonotypes between healthy human individuals. Clones were read by immunoSEQ multiplex PCR, and TCRdb kept only the in-frame ones, dropping some. The data hold 2 million to 3 million clones, with approximately 94% observed a single time. Sequencing input: naive CD4+ T cells sorted from blood. The subset is: CD45RA+ positively selected. These receptors were taken from a man aged 18 to 29 in good health.

The gene calls are TRBV7-2 and TRBJ2-5; TRBD1 is a possible D gene (6 bases). V was trimmed by 5 bases and J by 4 bases, leaving 8 bases between them. Germline V CDR1 and CDR2: SGHTA, FQGNSA. CDR3 length: 12 amino acids. This CDR3 is CASSQDRETQYF. In nucleotides, the CDR3 is TGTGCCAGCAGCCAGGACAGAGAGACCCAGTACTTC.

This chain joins TRBV30 and TRBJ2-1; TRBD2 agrees at 16 bases. The J segment lost 6 bases and the V segment lost 7 bases, leaving 6 bases of the junction unmatched. Germline V gene lookup returns CDR1 GTSNPN and CDR2 SVGIG (reference sequence). The CDR3 consists of 15 residues. CDR3 protein: CASGTSGRAANEQFF. The CDR3 DNA follows: TGTGCCTCTGGGACTAGCGGGAGGGCCGCCAATGAGCAGTTCTTC.

The V call is TRBV6-5, the J call TRBJ2-5; TRBD2 agrees at 8 bases. Per germline, CDR1 MNHEY and CDR2 SVGAGI. Trimming took 6 bases from V and 5 from J; bases not matched to a gene: 5. The CDR3 loop spans 13 amino acids. CDR3 sequence reads: CASRAGGVETQYF. CDR3 nucleotides: TGTGCCAGCAGGGCGGGGGGCGTGGAGACCCAGTACTTC.

Worth noting for this clone: This sample also contains other DNA sequences that code for the same CDR3. The chain has TRBV7-9 and TRBJ1-3; D gene uncertain. CDR3 length equals 15 residues. Germline CDR1 SEHNR, CDR2 FQNEAQ (reference sequence). V was pared by 1 base and J by 0 bases, with 7 bases between. For the CDR3, the DNA is TGTGCCAGCAGCTTAGAAGGGTCCTCTGGAAACACCATATATTTT. Translation gives CASSLEGSSGNTIYF.

CDR3 in DNA: TGTGCCAGCAGTTTATCGGGGACAGGGGCGGCTGAAGCTTTCTTT. As protein: CASSLSGTGAAEAFF. V usage is TRBV27 and J usage is TRBJ1-1, with 10 bases matching TRBD1. The CDR3 length is 15 residues. CDR1 is MNHEY and CDR2 is SMNVEV in the germline V gene (reference sequence). Unmatched junction bases numbered 4, after V lost 0 bases and J lost 6 bases.

This chain connects TRBV18 to TRBJ2-7; TRBD1 might be the D (5 bases). V was pared by 2 bases and J by 3 bases, with 14 bases between. The CDR3 sequence is 15 residues long. The germline V gene has CDR1 KGHSH and CDR2 LQKENI. Here the CDR3 reads CASSPTQGTGYEQYF. In DNA form, the CDR3 reads TGTGCCAGCTCACCAACCCAGGGAACGGGCTACGAGCAGTACTTC.

The V gene is TRBV29-1, the J gene TRBJ2-2, with unresolved D. V lost 7 bases to trimming and J lost 0 bases, with 12 bases between them. The CDR3 is made up of 14 amino acids. Germline V gene lookup returns CDR1 SQVTM and CDR2 ANQGSEA. CDR3 region: CSATGEANTGELFF. The DNA for the CDR3 is TGCAGCGCCACCGGAGAGGCGAACACCGGGGAGCTGTTTTTT.

The CDR3 coding sequence is TGCAGCGTTGAACGCGGGGTCGCAGATACGCAGTATTTT. Translation gives CSVERGVADTQYF. V is TRBV29-1 and J is TRBJ2-3; weak D call: TRBD2 (6 bases). The CDR3 runs 13 residues. V was pared by 2 bases and J by 4 bases, with 10 bases between. The V gene's germline CDR1 is SQVTM and CDR2 ANQGSEA.

V and J are TRBV10-3 and TRBJ2-5, with D hard to call. Trimming pared 7 bases from V and 3 bases from J, leaving 15 bases between. The CDR3 totals 14 residues. The germline V gene has CDR1 ENHRY and CDR2 SYGVKD. The CDR3 loop is CAINPIVSEETQYF. In DNA form, the CDR3 reads TGTGCCATCAACCCTATAGTCTCCGAAGAGACCCAGTACTTC.

The chain joins TRBV18 to TRBJ1-5; D is uncertain. CDR3 length: 14 residues. Germline-derived CDR1 and CDR2 are KGHSH and LQKENI. V dropped 5 bases and J dropped 5 bases, with 13 bases sitting between them. The CDR3 here is CASSLDRSYQPQHF. CDR3 DNA sequence: TGTGCCAGCTCATTGGACCGCTCCTATCAGCCCCAGCATTTT.

This sequence joins TRBV2 and TRBJ2-7; D is unclear. This CDR3 has 12 amino acids. The germline gives CDR1 SNHLY, CDR2 FYNNEI. Trimming took 3 bases from V and 3 from J, leaving 6 bases between them. In DNA, the CDR3 is TGTGCCAGCAGTGATTTTGGCTACGAGCAGTACTTC. Amino acid sequence: CASSDFGYEQYF.

A remark on this clone: In the same sample, other DNA sequences code for this CDR3. The J gene is TRBJ1-4, the V gene TRBV6-5; D ambiguous. CDR1 is MNHEY and CDR2 is SVGAGI in the germline V gene. This CDR3 region has 13 residues. The germline V and J ends were trimmed by 0 bases and 8 bases, with 7 bases remaining between them. The CDR3 loop reads CASSYSPGEKLFF. The CDR3, as DNA: TGTGCCAGCAGTTACTCCCCGGGGGAAAAACTGTTTTTT.

The V gene is TRBV7-2, the J gene TRBJ1-6, with unresolved D. V lost 0 bases to trimming and J lost 5 bases, with 8 bases between them. Germline-derived CDR1 and CDR2 are SGHTA and FQGNSA. The CDR3 is 15 amino acids. The CDR3 DNA reads TGTGCCAGCAGCTTAGCCGGGGTTAATAATTCACCCCTCCACTTT. This codes for CASSLAGVNNSPLHF.

The chain links TRBV19 to TRBJ1-5, with 7 nucleotides matching TRBD1. The J segment lost 2 bases and the V segment lost 5 bases, leaving 6 bases of the junction unmatched. Germline CDR1 reads LNHDA; CDR2 reads SQIVND (reference sequence). The CDR3 is 15 amino acids. In DNA form, the CDR3 reads TGTGCCAGTAGTGTACAGGGGATTGGCAATCAGCCCCAGCATTTT. This translates into CASSVQGIGNQPQHF.

The V and J genes are TRBV11-3 and TRBJ1-4; 7 bases line up with TRBD1. The CDR3 runs to 16 residues. V lost 3 bases, J lost 4 bases, and 8 bases stayed unmatched. The germline V gene has CDR1 SGHNT and CDR2 YENEEA. CDR3 in DNA: TGTGCCAGCAGCTTGCGCCTCGGGACAGTTAATGAAAAACTGTTTTTT. Protein sequence: CASSLRLGTVNEKLFF.

The chain has TRBV7-2 and TRBJ2-5, with D perhaps matching TRBD1 or TRBD2 (5 bases each). V lost 5 bases, J lost 2 bases, and 15 bases lay in between. The CDR3 contains 15 residues. The germline V gene encodes CDR1 SGHTA and CDR2 FQGNSA. The CDR3 nucleotides read TGTGCCAGCAGCGATATATGGGACGGACAAGAGACCCAGTACTTC. This codes for CASSDIWDGQETQYF. The full variable domain, completed using reference TRBV7-2 and TRBJ2-5, is GAGVSQSPSNKVTEKGKDVELRCDPISGHTALYWYRQSLGQGLEFLIYFQGNSAPDKSGLPSDRFSAERTGGSVSTLTIQRTQQEDSAVYLCASSDIWDGQETQYFGPGTRLLVL.

V gene TRBV6-5 combines with J gene TRBJ1-2; a weak D match, TRBD1 (5 bases). V was pared by 2 bases and J by 8 bases, with 15 bases between. Germline assignment: CDR1 MNHEY and CDR2 SVGAGI. CDR3 size: 14 residues. Written as DNA, the CDR3 is TGTGCCAGCAGTTACGGCGGAGGGGCGTGGGGCTACACCTTC. Amino acid sequence: CASSYGGGAWGYTF.

The V gene is TRBV28, the J gene TRBJ2-7; 7 bases agree with TRBD1. V lost 5 bases to trimming and J lost 4 bases; unmatched junction nucleotides: 8. The CDR3 loop spans 14 amino acids. CDR1 MDHEN and CDR2 SYDVKM come from the germline V gene. This chain's CDR3 is CASSRQGLGYEQYF. CDR3 sequence (DNA): TGTGCCAGCAGTAGACAGGGCCTAGGGTACGAGCAGTACTTC.

V and J are TRBV9 and TRBJ2-2, with D perhaps matching TRBD2 (5 bases). Trimming stripped 4 bases from V and 6 bases from J, with 13 bases between. The CDR3 runs 14 residues. Germline V gene sequence: CDR1 SGDLS, CDR2 YYNGEE. As DNA, the CDR3 is TGTGCCAGCAGCCAGGACTTGCCCCCCGGGGAGCTGTTTTTT. Translation gives CASSQDLPPGELFF.

J is TRBJ1-1 and V is TRBV7-2; 8 nucleotides agree with TRBD1. The CDR3 consists of 13 residues. Germline V CDR1 and CDR2: SGHTA, FQGNSA. J gave up 10 bases and V 4 bases, and 8 bases lay outside the gene matches. CDR3 in amino acids: CASSSRTGLRAFF. The CDR3 DNA follows: TGTGCCAGCAGCTCAAGGACAGGGCTGAGAGCTTTCTTT.

This chain connects TRBV19 to TRBJ1-2; 9 bases are a match to TRBD1. V lost 11 bases and J lost 4; bases outside the gene matches: 11. The V gene's germline CDR1 is LNHDA and CDR2 SQIVND (reference sequence). The CDR3 is made up of 14 amino acids. CDR3 amino acids: CAVSSGTGRYGYTF. The CDR3, as DNA: TGTGCCGTATCTTCCGGGACAGGGCGCTATGGCTACACCTTC.